This T cell receptor beta chain was identified in a study of identical twins. General study findings and limits: Fewer insertions were carried by abundant cord blood beta clonotypes, but none was seen in memory repertoires.

The cDNA had a unique molecular identifier and a template-switch universal primer site. One entry per CDR3 protein results from TCRdb running MiXCR on the 5' RACE reads. This sample has around 490,000 distinct CDR3 sequences, with roughly 15% found just once. CDR1 and CDR2 (germline): DFQATT, SNEGSKA (reference sequence). Trimming took 5 bases from V and 4 from J, leaving 17 bases between them. CDR3 length: 14 amino acids. Healthy Caucasians alone served as donors. As for this clonotype: Its antigen is as yet unknown.

In addition, the sample was reused for a study of yellow fever vaccine responses in identical twins.

The chain has TRBV20-1 and TRBJ1-2; D unclear. Specimen: CD4+ T cells sorted from blood. This clonotype was sampled from a woman aged 18 to 35 in good health. For the CDR3, the DNA is TGCAGTGCTGGTGATGGCTCCTCGGCCTATGGCTACACCTTC. It is translated as CSAGDGSSAYGYTF.